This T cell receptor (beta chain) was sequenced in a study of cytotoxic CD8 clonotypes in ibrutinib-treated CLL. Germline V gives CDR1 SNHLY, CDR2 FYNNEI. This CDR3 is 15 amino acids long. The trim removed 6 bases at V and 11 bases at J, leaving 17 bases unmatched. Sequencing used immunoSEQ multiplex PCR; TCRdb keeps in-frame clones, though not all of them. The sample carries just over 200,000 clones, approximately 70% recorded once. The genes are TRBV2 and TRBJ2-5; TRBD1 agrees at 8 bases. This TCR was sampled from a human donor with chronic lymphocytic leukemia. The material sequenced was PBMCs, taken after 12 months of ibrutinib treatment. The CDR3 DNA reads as TGTGCCAGCAGGCGGGAACAGGGGGGCTTCGGGTCACAGTACTTC. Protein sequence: CASRREQGGFGSQYF.